This is a list of T cell receptor beta chains from one sample in a study of cytomegalovirus exposure and HLA in healthy donors. Sequenced by immunoSEQ multiplex PCR; TCRdb stores in-frame clones only, minus some. The repertoire has 84,000 or so clones, around four fifths of them found once; the top ten carry roughly 1.5%. Sequencing was done on a sample of PBMCs. These receptor sequences come from a male donor in good health and CMV-seronegative. Each CDR3 is given with its conserved first and last residue. A D gene is named only where the DNA matches it firmly. Only some rows state a clone size, as once, few, many or a class for expanded clones.

J gene	D gene	V gene	CDR3 length	clone size	CDR3 protein	CDR3 DNA
TRBJ1-2	NA	TRBV5-1	14	NA	CASSLTGQGSGYTF	TGCGCCAGCAGCTTGACGGGCCAGGGCTCCGGCTACACCTTC
TRBJ2-1	TRBD2	TRBV2	13	once	CASSDAGDNEQFF	TGTGCCAGCAGTGACGCGGGGGACAATGAGCAGTTCTTC
TRBJ1-1	NA	TRBV11-2	14	few	CASSLTGMNTEAFF	TGTGCCAGCAGCTTAACAGGGATGAACACTGAAGCTTTCTTT
TRBJ2-7	TRBD1	TRBV7-2	15	NA	CASSEAGQGVYEQYF	TGTGCCAGCAGCGAGGCGGGACAGGGAGTCTACGAGCAGTACTTC
TRBJ2-2	NA	TRBV9	13	NA	CASSVQGTGELFF	TGTGCCAGCAGCGTACAGGGGACCGGGGAGCTGTTTTTT
TRBJ2-5	TRBD1	TRBV4-1	16	NA	CASSPPTGAVQETQYF	TGCGCCAGCAGCCCACCTACAGGGGCCGTCCAAGAGACCCAGTACTTC
TRBJ2-7	NA	TRBV9	14	few	CASSVGAGNNEQYF	TGTGCCAGCAGCGTAGGGGCGGGAAATAACGAGCAGTACTTC
TRBJ1-2	NA	TRBV18	14	NA	CASSPLAANYGYTF	TGTGCCAGCTCACCACTTGCAGCTAACTATGGCTACACCTTC
TRBJ1-2	TRBD1	TRBV7-2	14	once	CASSLVVRGRRNTF	TGTGCCAGCAGCTTAGTAGTCAGGGGGCGCAGGAACACCTTC
TRBJ1-1	TRBD1	TRBV19	15	NA	CASSTGTDSLFKAFF	TGTGCCAGTAGTACTGGGACAGACAGTCTTTTCAAAGCTTTCTTT
TRBJ2-5	NA	TRBV5-1	14	NA	CASSLMTAQETQYF	TGCGCCAGCAGCTTGATGACAGCCCAAGAGACCCAGTACTTC
TRBJ2-7	NA	TRBV2	15	NA	CASSDRGSRNYEQYF	TGTGCCAGCAGTGATAGGGGGTCCAGGAACTACGAGCAGTACTTC
TRBJ1-4	TRBD1	TRBV5-1	15	once	CASSFGGQMLEKLFF	TGCGCCAGCAGCTTTGGGGGACAGATGTTAGAAAAACTGTTTTTT
TRBJ1-1	NA	TRBV28	12	once	CATLTGLIEAFF	TGTGCGACGCTTACGGGACTGATTGAAGCTTTCTTT
TRBJ1-1	NA	TRBV5-6	13	NA	CASGSYRDTEAFF	TGTGCCAGCGGATCCTACCGGGACACTGAAGCTTTCTTT
TRBJ1-1	NA	TRBV10-3	14	NA	CAISGAWDTLEAFF	TGTGCCATCAGTGGGGCGTGGGACACTCTTGAAGCTTTCTTT
TRBJ2-3	TRBD2	TRBV9	18	few	CASSVAASGGPSTDTQYF	TGTGCCAGCAGCGTAGCGGCTAGCGGGGGGCCTAGCACAGATACGCAGTATTTT
TRBJ2-1	NA	TRBV5-1	17	NA	CASSLEPIDYSYNEQFF	TGCGCCAGCAGCTTGGAGCCAATAGATTACTCCTACAATGAGCAGTTCTTC
TRBJ2-7	TRBD1	TRBV6-1	13	NA	CASVTGARGEQYF	TGTGCCAGCGTGACAGGGGCGAGGGGCGAGCAGTACTTC
TRBJ2-6	TRBD1	TRBV7-6	19	NA	CASSPDVGQPHSGANVLTF	TGTGCCAGCAGCCCAGACGTGGGACAGCCTCACTCTGGGGCCAACGTCCTGACTTTC
TRBJ2-2	NA	TRBV7-2	13	NA	CASSLAGRGELFF	TGTGCCAGCAGCTTAGCGGGGCGGGGGGAGCTGTTTTTT
TRBJ1-4	NA	TRBV14	15	NA	CASSPGGRLGEKLFF	TGTGCCAGCAGCCCGGGAGGTCGGTTGGGTGAAAAACTGTTTTTT
TRBJ1-5	NA	TRBV6-1	13	NA	CASSVSREQPQHF	TGTGCCAGCAGTGTTAGCAGGGAACAGCCCCAGCATTTT
TRBJ2-2	TRBD1	TRBV5-4	15	NA	CASSRQGGSTGELFF	TGTGCCAGCAGCAGACAGGGTGGGAGCACCGGGGAGCTGTTTTTT
TRBJ2-7	NA	TRBV7-8	14	NA	CASRQGRSGYEQYF	TGTGCCAGCAGACAGGGGAGGAGCGGGTACGAGCAGTACTTC
TRBJ2-5	TRBD1	TRBV7-8	14	few	CASSRRTGRETQYF	TGTGCCAGCAGCCGTAGGACAGGGAGGGAGACCCAGTACTTC
TRBJ2-1	NA	TRBV4-1	12	few	CASSLQYNEQFF	TGCGCCAGCAGCCTCCAGTACAATGAGCAGTTCTTC
TRBJ2-7	TRBD2	TRBV7-2	16	NA	CASSSPSGRIFYEQYF	TGTGCCAGCAGCTCCCCTAGCGGGAGGATCTTCTACGAGCAGTACTTC
TRBJ2-7	NA	TRBV5-1	15	few	CASSLGSWSSYEQYF	TGCGCCAGCAGCTTAGGGAGCTGGAGCTCCTACGAGCAGTACTTC
TRBJ2-3	NA	TRBV20-1	11	NA	CSARVLGHQYF	TGCAGTGCTAGAGTCTTGGGACATCAGTATTTT
TRBJ2-1	NA	TRBV28	13	NA	CASSFGGANEQFF	TGTGCCAGCAGTTTTGGAGGGGCCAATGAGCAGTTCTTC
TRBJ1-5	NA	TRBV4-3	16	NA	CASSQEVGSSNQPQHF	TGCGCCAGCAGCCAAGAAGTGGGCAGTAGCAATCAGCCCCAGCATTTT
TRBJ2-3	NA	TRBV28	14	NA	CASSPDRQADTQYF	TGTGCCAGCAGTCCCGACAGGCAGGCAGATACGCAGTATTTT
TRBJ2-5	NA	TRBV2	16	NA	CASSYAYLGQEETQYF	TGTGCCAGCAGCTACGCTTACCTTGGGCAGGAAGAGACCCAGTACTTC
TRBJ1-1	TRBD1	TRBV7-9	14	NA	CASSLGQGMTEAFF	TGTGCCAGCAGCCTGGGACAGGGTATGACTGAAGCTTTCTTT
TRBJ2-1	NA	TRBV10-2	15	NA	CASSEQASSYNEQFF	TGCGCCAGCAGTGAACAGGCCAGCTCCTACAATGAGCAGTTCTTC
TRBJ1-4	TRBD1	TRBV7-2	14	once	CASSPGQGYEKLFF	TGTGCCAGCAGCCCGGGACAGGGATATGAAAAACTGTTTTTT
TRBJ2-1	TRBD2	TRBV27	16	NA	CASSTVGGGPRNEQFF	TGTGCCAGCAGTACCGTCGGGGGGGGGCCCAGGAATGAGCAGTTCTTC
TRBJ1-3	NA	TRBV5-1	14	NA	CASSLAGIGNTIYF	TGCGCCAGCAGCTTGGCAGGGATTGGAAACACCATATATTTT
TRBJ2-2	NA	TRBV20-1	11	few	CSARDGGELFF	TGCAGTGCTAGAGACGGCGGGGAGCTGTTTTTT
TRBJ1-6	NA	TRBV6-5	15	NA	CASRHPGEPNSPLHF	TGTGCCAGCAGACACCCCGGGGAGCCTAATTCACCCCTCCACTTT